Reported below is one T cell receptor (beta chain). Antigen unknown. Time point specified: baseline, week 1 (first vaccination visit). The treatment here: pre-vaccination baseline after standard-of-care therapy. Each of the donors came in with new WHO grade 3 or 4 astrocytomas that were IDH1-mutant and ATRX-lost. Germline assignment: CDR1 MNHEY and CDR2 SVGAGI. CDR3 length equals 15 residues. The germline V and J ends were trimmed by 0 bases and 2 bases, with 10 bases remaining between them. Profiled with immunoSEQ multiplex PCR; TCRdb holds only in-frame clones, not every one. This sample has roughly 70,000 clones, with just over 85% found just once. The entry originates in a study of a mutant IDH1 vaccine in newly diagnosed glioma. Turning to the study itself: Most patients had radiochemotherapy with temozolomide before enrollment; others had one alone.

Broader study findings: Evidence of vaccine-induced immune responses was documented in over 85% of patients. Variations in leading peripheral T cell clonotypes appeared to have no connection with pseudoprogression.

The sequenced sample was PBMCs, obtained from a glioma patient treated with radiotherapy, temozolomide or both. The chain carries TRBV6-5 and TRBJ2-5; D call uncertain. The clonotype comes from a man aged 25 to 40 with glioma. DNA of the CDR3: TGTGCCAGCAGTTACTCATTGACCAATCAAGAGACCCAGTACTTC. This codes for CASSYSLTNQETQYF.